The 20 T cell receptor beta chains reported below all come from one sample, sequenced in a study of cytomegalovirus exposure and HLA in healthy donors. Clones were read by immunoSEQ multiplex PCR, and TCRdb kept only the in-frame ones, dropping some. Of roughly 250,000 clones listed, nearly 90% were seen once; the top ten hold 0.35% to 0.45%. The sequencing sample was made of PBMCs. These receptors all stem from a woman aged 18-30 years in good health and CMV-seronegative.

The CDR3 sequence is CASSVRDRLTGELFF. The CDR3 bases are TGTGCCAGCAGTGTCCGGGACAGGCTAACCGGGGAGCTGTTTTTT. The V call is TRBV25-1, the J call TRBJ2-2; 8 positions agree with TRBD1. CDR1 MGHDK and CDR2 SYGVNS come from the germline V gene. There are 15 residues in the CDR3. J lost 5 bases, V lost 4 bases, and 6 bases had no gene match.

This chain joins TRBV4-3 and TRBJ2-3; the D is unclear. CDR1 is LGHNA, CDR2 YSLEER, per germline. V dropped 0 bases and J dropped 14 bases, with 18 bases sitting between them. This CDR3 spans 14 amino acids. The CDR3 reads CASSQEVAWATLYF. The DNA for the CDR3 is TGCGCCAGCAGCCAAGAGGTGGCATGGGCCACATTGTATTTT.

V is TRBV28 and J is TRBJ1-1; 10 bases are a match to TRBD1. This CDR3 region has 14 residues. Per the germline V gene, CDR1 is MDHEN and CDR2 is SYDVKM. J gave up 11 bases and V 6 bases, and 12 bases lay outside the gene matches. The CDR3 loop reads CASSPGDRGSRAFF. The CDR3 DNA is TGTGCCAGCAGCCCAGGGGACAGGGGTAGTCGGGCTTTCTTT.

The gene calls are TRBV6-6 and TRBJ2-7; no firm D call. Germline V lookup: CDR1 MNHNY, CDR2 SVGAGI (reference sequence). The CDR3 contains 14 residues. V was clipped by 2 bases and J by 0 bases, with 8 bases between them. CDR3 sequence reads: CASSYGIASYEQYF. The CDR3 DNA reads as TGTGCCAGCAGTTACGGCATAGCCTCCTACGAGCAGTACTTC.

J is TRBJ2-5 and V is TRBV28, with a possible D match to TRBD1 (5 bases). Germline values: CDR1 MDHEN, CDR2 SYDVKM. V was pared by 2 bases and J by 2 bases, with 12 bases between. The CDR3 is 15 amino acids. CDR3 bases: TGTGCCAGCAGTTTAAGGGGAATATATCAAGAGACCCAGTACTTC. It codes for CASSLRGIYQETQYF.

The chain employs TRBV4-1 and TRBJ1-3, with 7 nucleotides matching TRBD1. CDR1 is MGHRA, CDR2 YSYEKL, per germline. The CDR3 is made up of 15 amino acids. V lost 1 base and J lost 4; bases outside the gene matches: 4. CDR3 nucleotide sequence: TGCGCCAGCAGCCAAGTGAGGGGGCGAGGAAACACCATATATTTT. Translated: CASSQVRGRGNTIYF.

The V and J genes are TRBV27 and TRBJ1-2; D is ambiguous. In germline, CDR1 is MNHEY, CDR2 SMNVEV (reference sequence). Trimming removed 4 bases at V and 8 bases at J, with 8 bases between. This CDR3 has 11 residues. CDR3 sequence (DNA): TGTGCCAGCAGTTCCGCGGGGGGCTACACCTTC. Translation gives CASSSAGGYTF.

The chain is built from TRBV29-1 and TRBJ2-4; TRBD1 aligns across 7 bases. The ends lost 2 bases at V and 6 bases at J; junction bases unmatched: 4. The CDR3 runs 13 residues. Germline V gene lookup returns CDR1 SQVTM and CDR2 ANQGSEA. The CDR3 here is CSVETGDGNIQYF. Written as DNA, the CDR3 is TGCAGCGTTGAAACAGGGGATGGAAACATTCAGTACTTC.

The CDR3 loop is CASYSGQGFYGYTF. In nucleotides, the CDR3 is TGTGCCAGCTATTCGGGACAGGGATTCTATGGCTACACCTTC. The V and J genes are TRBV27 and TRBJ1-2; 9 bases map to TRBD1. V gave up 8 bases and J gave up 4 bases; unmatched junction bases: 8. The CDR3 runs 14 residues. CDR1 is MNHEY, CDR2 SMNVEV, per germline (reference sequence).

The rearrangement links TRBV19 to TRBJ2-7, with 9 bases aligning to TRBD1. The V gene end was trimmed by 3 bases and the J gene end by 5 bases; junction bases not matched to a gene: 5. CDR3 length: 14 residues. From germline, CDR1 is LNHDA and CDR2 SQIVND (reference sequence). CDR3 DNA: TGTGCCAGTAGTATGGGACAGGGAACTGACGAGCAGTACTTC. Translated, it gives CASSMGQGTDEQYF.

The J gene is TRBJ2-3, the V gene TRBV27; unclear D gene. V shed 0 bases and J shed 2 bases, with 9 bases lying between them. The CDR3 loop spans 15 amino acids. CDR1 and CDR2 (germline): MNHEY, SMNVEV (reference sequence). This CDR3 is CASSLSTVITDTQYF. For the CDR3, the DNA is TGTGCCAGCAGTTTATCTACAGTTATCACAGATACGCAGTATTTT.

The chain recombines TRBV27 with TRBJ2-7; D ambiguous. Germline CDR1 is MNHEY and CDR2 is SMNVEV (reference sequence). The V and J ends lost 4 bases and 0 bases respectively, with 7 bases between them. This CDR3 contains 13 residues. CDR3 protein: CASSSLGSYEQYF. In DNA, the CDR3 is TGTGCCAGCAGTTCCCTCGGCTCCTACGAGCAGTACTTC.

The V gene is TRBV15, the J gene TRBJ2-1; D unresolved. CDR3 size: 15 residues. In germline, CDR1 is LNHNV, CDR2 YYDKDF (reference sequence). The ends were cut back, 3 bases at V and 0 bases at J, with 9 bases in the middle. The CDR3 is CATSSEWSSYNEQFF. The CDR3 nucleotides read TGTGCCACCAGCAGCGAATGGAGCTCCTACAATGAGCAGTTCTTC. The full variable domain, rest sourced from reference TRBV15 and TRBJ2-1, is DAMVIQNPRYQVTQFGKPVTLSCSQTLNHNVMYWYQQKSSQAPKLLFHYYDKDFNNEADTPDNFQSRRPNTSFCFLDIRSPGLGDTAMYLCATSSEWSSYNEQFFGPGTRLTVL.

The chain recombines TRBV5-4 with TRBJ2-1, with 10 bases that match TRBD2. V shed 0 bases and J 0 bases; nucleotides not matched to a gene: 0. Germline V gene sequence: CDR1 SGHNT, CDR2 YYREEE (reference sequence). CDR3 length equals 16 residues. The CDR3 here is CASSLASGGSYNEQFF. Written as DNA, the CDR3 is TGTGCCAGCAGCTTGGCTAGCGGGGGCTCCTACAATGAGCAGTTCTTC.

V usage is TRBV28 and J usage is TRBJ2-7; TRBD1 matches 8 bases. The germline V gene has CDR1 MDHEN and CDR2 SYDVKM. This CDR3 comprises 18 residues. J was trimmed by 0 bases and V by 4 bases; bases with no gene match: 14. The CDR3 region has the DNA TGTGCCAGCAGTTCCAGCCGCCCGTGGACAGGGAGCTCCTACGAGCAGTACGTC. As protein: CASSSSRPWTGSSYEQYV.

The V call is TRBV13, the J call TRBJ1-1, with a tentative D call TRBD1 (5 bases). Looked up from germline, CDR1 is PRHDT and CDR2 is FYEKMQ (reference sequence). This CDR3 spans 13 amino acids. The ends were cut back, 3 bases at V and 3 bases at J, with 8 bases in the middle. CDR3 sequence reads: CASSFAGHTEAFF. CDR3 DNA sequence: TGTGCCAGCAGCTTTGCGGGGCACACTGAAGCTTTCTTT.

The chain employs TRBV28 and TRBJ1-2, with D possibly TRBD1 on 5 matching bases. The V end was cut by 6 bases, the J end by 4 bases, with 15 bases between. The CDR3 has 14 amino acids. The V gene's germline CDR1 is MDHEN and CDR2 SYDVKM. CDR3 nucleotides: TGTGCCAGCAGGGGGGAGGGAACGTCCTATGGCTACACCTTC. Amino acids: CASRGEGTSYGYTF.

This sequence joins TRBV7-7 and TRBJ2-2, with D possibly being TRBD2 (6 bases). This CDR3 comprises 15 residues. The germline V gene has CDR1 SSHAT and CDR2 FNYEAQ (reference sequence). Trimming left V 2 bases short and J 2 bases short, with 9 bases between. The CDR3 loop reads CASSLSGYNTGELFF. The CDR3 DNA reads as TGTGCCAGCAGCTTAAGCGGGTACAACACCGGGGAGCTGTTTTTT.

The chain has TRBV5-6 and TRBJ2-5, with D uncertain. The DNA end lines up better with TRBJ2-7; the J call may be wrong. CDR3 length: 12 amino acids. Per the germline V gene, CDR1 is SGHDT and CDR2 is YYEEEE. The CDR3 here is CASRSSTYEQYF. The CDR3 nucleotides read TGTGCCAGCAGAAGCTCCACCTACGAGCAGTACTTC.

The rearrangement links TRBV5-6 to TRBJ1-6, with 8 bases identical to TRBD1. The CDR3 has 17 amino acids. In germline, CDR1 is SGHDT, CDR2 YYEEEE. V was clipped by 1 base and J by 2 bases; unmatched bases: 5. The CDR3 DNA reads as TGTGCCAGCAGCTTGCGTTCGACAGGGGCCTATAATTCACCCCTCCACTTT. This encodes CASSLRSTGAYNSPLHF.